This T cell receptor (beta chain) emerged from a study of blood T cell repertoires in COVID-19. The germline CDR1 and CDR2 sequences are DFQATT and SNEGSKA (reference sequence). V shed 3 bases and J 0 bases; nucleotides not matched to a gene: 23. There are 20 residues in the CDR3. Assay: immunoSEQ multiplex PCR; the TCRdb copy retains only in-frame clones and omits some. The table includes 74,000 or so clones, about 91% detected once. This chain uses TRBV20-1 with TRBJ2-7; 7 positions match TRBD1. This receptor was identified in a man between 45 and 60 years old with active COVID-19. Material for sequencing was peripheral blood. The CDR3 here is CSASSALGGEGQPSSYEQYF. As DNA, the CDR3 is TGCAGTGCTAGTTCGGCTTTGGGTGGAGAGGGACAGCCGAGCTCCTACGAGCAGTACTTC.